This T cell receptor (beta chain) originates from a study of regulatory dendritic cells for organ transplantation. The table came from immunoSEQ multiplex PCR; TCRdb's copy has only in-frame clones and leaves some out. The table records fewer than 12,000 clones, approximately 70% of them present only once. General study points: Memory T cells were less diverse than naive, with memory CD8+ most oligoclonal. The authors noted considerable between-person heterogeneity in alloreactive memory CD8+ cells. Mature dendritic cells appeared to drive more memory CD8+ clonal expansion than regulatory ones.

This clone was counted a few times. Its antigen is currently unknown. What was sequenced was memory CD8+ T cells from blood. The subset is: CD45RO+ memory T cells. This TCR was recovered from a human donor in good health.

The CDR3 reads CASSVTANYGYTF. The DNA for the CDR3 is TGTGCCAGCAGCGTCACCGCTAACTATGGCTACACCTTC. This rearrangement joins TRBV27 to TRBJ1-2; D is ambiguous. Germline CDR1 MNHEY, CDR2 SMNVEV (reference sequence). V was pared by 6 bases and J by 0 bases, with 8 bases between. This CDR3 has 13 amino acids.